This T cell receptor beta chain was obtained from a study of CD8+CD57+ T cells in acquired aplastic anemia. V lost 0 bases to trimming and J lost 0 bases, with 13 bases between them. The CDR3 contains 16 residues. Germline V gene lookup returns CDR1 SGHNT and CDR2 YYREEE (reference sequence). There are many counts of this clonotype. CDR3 and TCR beta VDJ profiling relied on genomic DNA as the template. Each CDR3 protein is one row after TCRdb ran MiXCR on the reads. This table holds 200,000 to 250,000 distinct CDR3 sequences, around 60% found once. The genes are TRBV5-4 and TRBJ2-7, with D tentatively TRBD2 (6 bases). The sequence was obtained from a human donor in good health. Sequencing was done on a sample of sorted CD4+, CD8+, or CD8+CD57+ T cells (not recorded which) from PBMCs. The CDR3 DNA reads TGTGCCAGCAGCTTGGCCGTGGGGGGTAACTCCTACGAGCAGTACTTC. It yields the protein CASSLAVGGNSYEQYF.